A selection of T cell receptor beta chains follows, all from one sample in a study of control samples from healthy donors and cancer patients. TCRdb's table, derived via immunoSEQ multiplex PCR, lists solely in-frame clones and lacks some. The sample holds 110,000 or so clones, approximately 90% seen once. The material sequenced was blood. Receptor source: a man aged 30-40 years in good health. Both conserved end residues are part of each CDR3. Each record gives: V gene, clone size, CDR3 length, D gene, J gene, CDR3 protein, CDR3 DNA. D genes are given only for firm matches. Clone size is given for some rows only: seen once, a few or many times, or a class if the clone is expanded.

v_gene: TRBV11-3
abundance: NA
len: 17
d_gene: NA
j_gene: TRBJ1-6
CDR3aa: CASSLGAGSRNNSPLHF
CDR3nt: TGTGCCAGCAGCTTAGGGGCAGGATCCAGAAATAATTCACCCCTCCACTTT

v_gene: TRBV24-1
abundance: NA
len: 15
d_gene: NA
j_gene: TRBJ2-3
CDR3aa: CATSDLQGMEDTQYF
CDR3nt: TGTGCCACCAGTGATTTGCAGGGGATGGAGGATACGCAGTATTTT

v_gene: TRBV10-3
abundance: NA
len: 14
d_gene: NA
j_gene: TRBJ1-1
CDR3aa: CATAGQLSQGEAFF
CDR3nt: TGTGCCACGGCTGGCCAGCTCTCTCAGGGTGAAGCTTTCTTT

v_gene: TRBV7-9
abundance: NA
len: 15
d_gene: NA
j_gene: TRBJ2-3
CDR3aa: CASTSRDKGEDTQYF
CDR3nt: TGTGCCAGCACTTCTCGGGACAAGGGGGAAGATACGCAGTATTTT

v_gene: TRBV2
abundance: NA
len: 15
d_gene: TRBD1
j_gene: TRBJ1-4
CDR3aa: CASSRNRGRGEKLFF
CDR3nt: TGTGCCAGCAGTCGGAACAGGGGTCGCGGGGAAAAACTGTTTTTT

v_gene: TRBV19
abundance: NA
len: 16
d_gene: TRBD1
j_gene: TRBJ1-2
CDR3aa: CASSIDSGTVSYGYTF
CDR3nt: TGTGCCAGTAGTATAGATTCCGGGACAGTATCCTATGGCTACACCTTC

v_gene: TRBV5-6
abundance: once
len: 12
d_gene: NA
j_gene: TRBJ1-1
CDR3aa: CASSLVGTEAFF
CDR3nt: TGTGCCAGCAGCTTGGTGGGCACTGAAGCTTTCTTT

v_gene: TRBV11-3
abundance: few
len: 15
d_gene: NA
j_gene: TRBJ2-3
CDR3aa: CASSLGGAFTDTQYF
CDR3nt: TGTGCCAGCAGCTTAGGGGGAGCCTTCACAGATACGCAGTATTTT

v_gene: TRBV19
abundance: NA
len: 14
d_gene: NA
j_gene: TRBJ1-5
CDR3aa: CASSIWGANQPQHF
CDR3nt: TGTGCCAGTAGTATTTGGGGGGCCAATCAGCCCCAGCATTTT

v_gene: TRBV4-2
abundance: NA
len: 17
d_gene: TRBD2
j_gene: TRBJ2-2
CDR3aa: CASSQDLAGLNTGELFF
CDR3nt: TGTGCCAGCAGCCAGGATCTAGCGGGGCTGAACACCGGGGAGCTGTTTTTT

v_gene: TRBV7-9
abundance: NA
len: 13
d_gene: NA
j_gene: TRBJ2-2
CDR3aa: CASEQGNTGELFF
CDR3nt: TGTGCCAGCGAACAGGGGAACACCGGGGAGCTGTTTTTT

v_gene: TRBV6-2/TRBV6-3
abundance: NA
len: 15
d_gene: NA
j_gene: TRBJ1-1
CDR3aa: CASSYSAAMNREAFF
CDR3nt: TGTGCCAGCAGTTACTCGGCAGCCATGAACAGGGAAGCTTTCTTT

v_gene: TRBV30
abundance: NA
len: 14
d_gene: TRBD2
j_gene: TRBJ2-3
CDR3aa: CAWRSSGGEDTQYF
CDR3nt: TGTGCCTGGAGAAGTAGCGGGGGTGAGGATACGCAGTATTTT

v_gene: TRBV27
abundance: NA
len: 17
d_gene: NA
j_gene: TRBJ1-6
CDR3aa: CASSLRNFGQQNSPLHF
CDR3nt: TGTGCCAGCAGTTTGCGTAACTTCGGACAGCAAAATTCACCCCTCCACTTT

v_gene: TRBV10-3
abundance: NA
len: 14
d_gene: TRBD1
j_gene: TRBJ1-1
CDR3aa: CAIRGTESNTEAFF
CDR3nt: TGTGCCATCAGGGGGACAGAGTCGAACACTGAAGCTTTCTTT

v_gene: TRBV5-1
abundance: NA
len: 15
d_gene: TRBD1
j_gene: TRBJ2-1
CDR3aa: CASSLGQGARDEQFF
CDR3nt: TGCGCCAGCAGCTTGGGACAGGGAGCCCGAGATGAGCAGTTCTTC

v_gene: TRBV2
abundance: few
len: 14
d_gene: TRBD1
j_gene: TRBJ1-1
CDR3aa: CASNSQGASTEAFF
CDR3nt: TGTGCCAGCAACTCACAGGGGGCGAGCACTGAAGCTTTCTTT

v_gene: TRBV27
abundance: NA
len: 15
d_gene: NA
j_gene: TRBJ2-3
CDR3aa: CASSLQGIRTDTQYF
CDR3nt: TGTGCCAGCAGTTTACAGGGAATAAGAACAGATACGCAGTATTTT

v_gene: TRBV3-1/TRBV3-2
abundance: NA
len: 13
d_gene: NA
j_gene: TRBJ2-6
CDR3aa: CASSQAGANVLTF
CDR3nt: TGTGCCAGCAGCCAAGCCGGGGCCAACGTCCTGACTTTC

v_gene: TRBV7-9
abundance: few
len: 17
d_gene: NA
j_gene: TRBJ1-4
CDR3aa: CASSLGFALATNEKLFF
CDR3nt: TGTGCCAGCAGCTTAGGGTTTGCTCTTGCAACTAATGAAAAACTGTTTTTT

v_gene: TRBV2
abundance: few
len: 14
d_gene: NA
j_gene: TRBJ1-5
CDR3aa: CASSSDRVNQPQHF
CDR3nt: TGTGCCAGCAGTTCCGACCGGGTCAATCAGCCCCAGCATTTT

v_gene: TRBV14
abundance: NA
len: 16
d_gene: TRBD1
j_gene: TRBJ1-2
CDR3aa: CASSRDRGVVGYGYTF
CDR3nt: TGTGCCAGCAGCCGGGACAGGGGGGTAGTCGGCTATGGCTACACCTTC

v_gene: TRBV11-2
abundance: NA
len: 15
d_gene: TRBD1
j_gene: TRBJ1-2
CDR3aa: CASSASGTDIYGYTF
CDR3nt: TGTGCCAGCAGCGCATCCGGGACAGATATCTATGGCTACACCTTC

v_gene: TRBV6-4
abundance: NA
len: 16
d_gene: NA
j_gene: TRBJ2-2
CDR3aa: CASPASGQRDTGELFF
CDR3nt: TGTGCCAGCCCCGCGTCAGGACAGCGAGACACCGGGGAGCTGTTTTTT

v_gene: TRBV5-1
abundance: NA
len: 15
d_gene: NA
j_gene: TRBJ1-4
CDR3aa: CASSLAPGSNEKLFF
CDR3nt: TGCGCCAGCAGCTTGGCCCCAGGGAGCAATGAAAAACTGTTTTTT

v_gene: TRBV5-5
abundance: NA
len: 16
d_gene: NA
j_gene: TRBJ2-3
CDR3aa: CASSLRGVGSTDTQYF
CDR3nt: TGTGCCAGCAGCTTAAGAGGGGTGGGCAGCACAGATACGCAGTATTTT

v_gene: TRBV6-5
abundance: NA
len: 15
d_gene: NA
j_gene: TRBJ1-1
CDR3aa: CASSYSGGGNTEAFF
CDR3nt: TGTGCCAGCAGTTACTCGGGCGGGGGTAACACTGAAGCTTTCTTT

v_gene: TRBV30
abundance: NA
len: 12
d_gene: NA
j_gene: TRBJ1-2
CDR3aa: CAREGVSVGYTF
CDR3nt: TGTGCCCGGGAGGGGGTTTCGGTCGGCTACACCTTC

v_gene: TRBV4-1
abundance: NA
len: 16
d_gene: NA
j_gene: TRBJ2-3
CDR3aa: CASSQGGPLLTDTQYF
CDR3nt: TGCGCCAGCAGCCAAGGGGGTCCACTCCTGACAGATACGCAGTATTTT

v_gene: TRBV2
abundance: NA
len: 15
d_gene: NA
j_gene: TRBJ1-5
CDR3aa: CASSRTMDGNQPQHF
CDR3nt: TGTGCCAGCAGTCGAACTATGGACGGGAATCAGCCCCAGCATTTT

v_gene: TRBV7-9
abundance: NA
len: 17
d_gene: TRBD2
j_gene: TRBJ2-1
CDR3aa: CASSFLLRGSSYNEQFF
CDR3nt: TGTGCCAGCAGCTTTCTCCTGCGGGGGAGCTCCTACAATGAGCAGTTCTTC

v_gene: TRBV18
abundance: NA
len: 15
d_gene: TRBD1
j_gene: TRBJ1-2
CDR3aa: CASSPRQGEGAGYTF
CDR3nt: TGTGCCAGCTCACCACGACAAGGAGAGGGGGCTGGCTACACCTTC

v_gene: TRBV15
abundance: NA
len: 15
d_gene: NA
j_gene: TRBJ1-4
CDR3aa: CATSRARDINEKLFF
CDR3nt: TGTGCCACCAGCAGAGCCCGGGACATCAATGAAAAACTGTTTTTT

v_gene: TRBV7-3
abundance: NA
len: 14
d_gene: NA
j_gene: TRBJ2-2
CDR3aa: CASSLSRDTGELFF
CDR3nt: TGTGCCAGCAGCTTAAGCAGGGACACCGGGGAGCTGTTTTTT

v_gene: TRBV5-1
abundance: NA
len: 13
d_gene: NA
j_gene: TRBJ1-2
CDR3aa: CASSLDRFYGYTF
CDR3nt: TGCGCCAGCAGCTTGGACAGGTTTTATGGCTACACCTTC

v_gene: TRBV19
abundance: once
len: 16
d_gene: NA
j_gene: TRBJ1-5
CDR3aa: CASSPIIGRGTQPQHF
CDR3nt: TGTGCCAGTAGTCCCATTATAGGCCGGGGTACTCAGCCCCAGCATTTT

v_gene: TRBV30
abundance: NA
len: 11
d_gene: NA
j_gene: TRBJ2-7
CDR3aa: CAWSASYEQYF
CDR3nt: TGTGCCTGGAGTGCCAGTTACGAGCAGTACTTC

v_gene: TRBV5-8
abundance: NA
len: 16
d_gene: NA
j_gene: TRBJ1-4
CDR3aa: CASSLGAGATNEKLFF
CDR3nt: TGTGCCAGCAGCTTGGGGGCAGGCGCAACTAATGAAAAACTGTTTTTT

v_gene: TRBV5-1
abundance: NA
len: 14
d_gene: NA
j_gene: TRBJ1-2
CDR3aa: CASSLQLGADGYTF
CDR3nt: TGCGCCAGCAGCTTGCAACTGGGGGCGGATGGCTACACCTTC

v_gene: TRBV5-1
abundance: NA
len: 13
d_gene: TRBD1
j_gene: TRBJ2-7
CDR3aa: CASSPDRGNEQYF
CDR3nt: TGCGCCAGCAGCCCGGACAGGGGGAACGAGCAGTACTTC